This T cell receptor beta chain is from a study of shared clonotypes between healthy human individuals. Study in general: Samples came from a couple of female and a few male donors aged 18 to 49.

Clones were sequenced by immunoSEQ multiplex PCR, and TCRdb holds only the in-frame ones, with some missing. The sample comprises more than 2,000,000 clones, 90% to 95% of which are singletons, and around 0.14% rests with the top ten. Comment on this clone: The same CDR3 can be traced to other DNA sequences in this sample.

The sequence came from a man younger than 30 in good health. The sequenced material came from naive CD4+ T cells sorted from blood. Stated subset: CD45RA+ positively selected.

CDR3 DNA sequence: TGTGCCAGTAGTGGGACCGCCTACGAGCAGTACTTC. Protein sequence: CASSGTAYEQYF. V is TRBV19 and J is TRBJ2-7; D is possibly TRBD1 or TRBD2 (5 bases each). Germline V gene lookup returns CDR1 LNHDA and CDR2 SQIVND (reference sequence). Trimming cost V 5 bases and J 2 bases, with 7 bases left between them. The CDR3 consists of 12 residues. The full variable domain, with the rest looked up from reference TRBV19 and TRBJ2-7, is DGGITQSPKYLFRKEGQNVTLSCEQNLNHDAMYWYRQDPGQGLRLIYYSQIVNDFQKGDIAEGYSVSREKKESFPLTVTSAQKNPTAFYLCASSGTAYEQYFGPGTRLTVT.